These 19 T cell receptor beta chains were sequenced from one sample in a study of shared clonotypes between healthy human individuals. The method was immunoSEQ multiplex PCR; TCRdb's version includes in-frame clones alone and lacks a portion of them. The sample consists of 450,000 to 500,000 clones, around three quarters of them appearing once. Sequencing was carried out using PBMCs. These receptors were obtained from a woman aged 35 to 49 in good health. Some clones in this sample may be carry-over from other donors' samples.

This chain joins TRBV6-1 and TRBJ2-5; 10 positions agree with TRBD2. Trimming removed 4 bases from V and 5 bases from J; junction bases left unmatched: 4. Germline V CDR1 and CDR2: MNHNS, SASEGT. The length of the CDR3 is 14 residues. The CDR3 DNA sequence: TGTGCCAGCAGTGTGAAGCGGGAGGGGGAGACCCAGTACTTC. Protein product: CASSVKREGETQYF.

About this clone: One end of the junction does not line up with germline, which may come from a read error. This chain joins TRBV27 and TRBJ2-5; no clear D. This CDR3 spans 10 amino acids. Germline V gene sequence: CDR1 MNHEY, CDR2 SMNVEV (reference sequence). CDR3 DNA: TGTGCCAGCAGTTGCGCGGTCCGGGACTTC. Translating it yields CASSCAVRDF.

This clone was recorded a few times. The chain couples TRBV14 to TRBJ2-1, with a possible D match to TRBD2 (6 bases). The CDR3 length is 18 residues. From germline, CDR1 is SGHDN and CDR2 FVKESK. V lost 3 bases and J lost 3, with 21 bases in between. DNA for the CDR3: TGTGCCAGCAGCCACCGGACGGGACTCGCCCTTTTCTACAATGAGCAGTTCTTC. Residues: CASSHRTGLALFYNEQFF.

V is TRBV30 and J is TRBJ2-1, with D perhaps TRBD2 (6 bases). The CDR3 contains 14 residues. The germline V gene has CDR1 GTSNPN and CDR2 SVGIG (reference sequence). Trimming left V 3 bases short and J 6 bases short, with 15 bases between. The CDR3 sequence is CAWRRGGTPNEQFF. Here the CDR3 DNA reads TGTGCCTGGAGGAGGGGCGGGACGCCCAATGAGCAGTTCTTC.

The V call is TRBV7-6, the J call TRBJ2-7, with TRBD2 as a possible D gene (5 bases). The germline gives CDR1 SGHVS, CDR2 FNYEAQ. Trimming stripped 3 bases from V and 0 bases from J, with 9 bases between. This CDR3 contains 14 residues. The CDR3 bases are TGTGCCAGCAGCTTCTCGGAGGACTCCTACGAGCAGTACTTC. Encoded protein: CASSFSEDSYEQYF.

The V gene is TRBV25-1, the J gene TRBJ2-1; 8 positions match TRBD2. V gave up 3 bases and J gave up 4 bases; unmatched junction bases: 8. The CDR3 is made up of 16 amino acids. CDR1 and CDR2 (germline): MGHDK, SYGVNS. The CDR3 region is CASSEQGAGGYNEQFF. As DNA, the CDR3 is TGTGCCAGCAGTGAGCAAGGGGCGGGAGGATACAATGAGCAGTTCTTC.

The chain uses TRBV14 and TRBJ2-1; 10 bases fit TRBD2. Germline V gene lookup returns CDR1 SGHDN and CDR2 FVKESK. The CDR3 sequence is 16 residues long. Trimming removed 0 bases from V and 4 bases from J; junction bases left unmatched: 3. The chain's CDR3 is CASSQERLAGYNEQFF. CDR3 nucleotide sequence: TGTGCCAGCAGCCAAGAACGACTAGCGGGTTACAATGAGCAGTTCTTC.

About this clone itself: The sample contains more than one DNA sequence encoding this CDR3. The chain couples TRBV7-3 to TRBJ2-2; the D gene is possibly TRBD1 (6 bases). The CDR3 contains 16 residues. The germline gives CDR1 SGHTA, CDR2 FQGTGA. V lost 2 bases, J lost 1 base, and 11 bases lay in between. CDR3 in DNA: TGTGCCAGCAGCTTACTCCCGGGACAGAACACCGGGGAGCTGTTTTTT. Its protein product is CASSLLPGQNTGELFF.

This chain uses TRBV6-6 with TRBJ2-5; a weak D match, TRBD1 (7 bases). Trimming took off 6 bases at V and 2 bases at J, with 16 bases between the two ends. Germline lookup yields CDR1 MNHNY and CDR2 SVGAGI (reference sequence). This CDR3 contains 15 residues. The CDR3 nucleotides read TGTGCCAGCAGCCAGGAGGGACAGAGTCAAGAGACCCAGTACTTC. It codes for CASSQEGQSQETQYF.

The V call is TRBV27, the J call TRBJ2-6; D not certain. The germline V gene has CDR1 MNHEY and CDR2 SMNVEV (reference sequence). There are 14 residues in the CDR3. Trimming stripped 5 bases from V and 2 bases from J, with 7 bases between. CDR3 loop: CASSPAPGANVLTF. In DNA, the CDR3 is TGTGCCAGCAGTCCCGCCCCTGGGGCCAACGTCCTGACTTTC.

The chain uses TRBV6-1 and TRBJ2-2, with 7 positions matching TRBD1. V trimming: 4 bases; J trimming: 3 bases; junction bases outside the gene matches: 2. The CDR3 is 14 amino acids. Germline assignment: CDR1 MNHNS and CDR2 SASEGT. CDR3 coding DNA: TGTGCCAGCAGTGGACAGGGTTACACCGGGGAGCTGTTTTTT. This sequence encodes CASSGQGYTGELFF.

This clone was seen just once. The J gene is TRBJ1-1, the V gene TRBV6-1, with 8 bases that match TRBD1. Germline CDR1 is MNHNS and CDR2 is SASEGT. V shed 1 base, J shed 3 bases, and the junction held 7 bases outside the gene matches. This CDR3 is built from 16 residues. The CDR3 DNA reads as TGTGCCAGCAGTGAAGGCAGGGGGCGGTTTGACACTGAAGCTTTCTTT. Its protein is CASSEGRGRFDTEAFF.

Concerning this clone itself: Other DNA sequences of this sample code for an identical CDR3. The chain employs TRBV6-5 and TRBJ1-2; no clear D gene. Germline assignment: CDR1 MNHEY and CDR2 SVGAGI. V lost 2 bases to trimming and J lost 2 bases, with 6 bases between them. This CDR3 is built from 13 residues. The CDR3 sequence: CASSYDENYGYTF. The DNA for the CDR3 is TGTGCCAGCAGTTACGATGAAAACTATGGCTACACCTTC.

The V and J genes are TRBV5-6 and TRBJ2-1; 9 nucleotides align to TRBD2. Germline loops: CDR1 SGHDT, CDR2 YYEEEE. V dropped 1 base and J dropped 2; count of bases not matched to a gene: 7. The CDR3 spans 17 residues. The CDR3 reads CASSLPGLASAYNEQFF. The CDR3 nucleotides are TGTGCCAGCAGCTTGCCGGGACTAGCTAGCGCCTACAATGAGCAGTTCTTC.

The CDR3 loop reads CASSSPDRKKLFF. The CDR3 DNA is TGTGCCAGCAGTTCACCTGACAGAAAAAAACTGTTTTTT. This rearrangement joins TRBV28 to TRBJ1-4, with a possible D match to TRBD1 (5 bases). With 4 bases removed from V and 9 bases from J, the gap between germline ends came to 12 bases. Germline V gene data show CDR1 as MDHEN and CDR2 as SYDVKM. The CDR3 length is 13 residues.

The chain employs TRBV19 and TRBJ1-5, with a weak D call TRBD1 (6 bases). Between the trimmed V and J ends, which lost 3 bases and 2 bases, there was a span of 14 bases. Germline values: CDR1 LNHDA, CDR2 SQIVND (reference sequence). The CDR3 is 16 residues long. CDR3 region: CASSMGRGWGNQPQHF. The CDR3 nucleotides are TGTGCCAGTAGTATGGGAAGGGGGTGGGGCAATCAGCCCCAGCATTTT. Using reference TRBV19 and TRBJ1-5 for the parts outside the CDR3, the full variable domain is DGGITQSPKYLFRKEGQNVTLSCEQNLNHDAMYWYRQDPGQGLRLIYYSQIVNDFQKGDIAEGYSVSREKKESFPLTVTSAQKNPTAFYLCASSMGRGWGNQPQHFGDGTRLSIL.

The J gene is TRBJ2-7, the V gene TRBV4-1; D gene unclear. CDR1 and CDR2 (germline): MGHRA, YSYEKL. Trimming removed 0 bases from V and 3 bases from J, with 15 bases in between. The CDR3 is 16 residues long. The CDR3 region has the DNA TGCGCCAGCAGCCAAGATGAGACCCAGCCATTCTACGAGCAGTACTTC. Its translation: CASSQDETQPFYEQYF.

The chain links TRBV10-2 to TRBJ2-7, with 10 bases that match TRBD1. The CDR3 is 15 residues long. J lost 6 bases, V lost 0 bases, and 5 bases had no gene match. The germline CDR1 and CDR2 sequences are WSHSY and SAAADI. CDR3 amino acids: CASSESDRGRPEQYF. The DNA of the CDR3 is TGCGCCAGCAGTGAGTCCGACAGGGGGCGCCCCGAGCAGTACTTC.

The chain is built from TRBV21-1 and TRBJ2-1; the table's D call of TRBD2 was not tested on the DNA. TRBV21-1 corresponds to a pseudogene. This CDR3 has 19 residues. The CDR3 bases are TGTGCCAGCAGCAATCTAAGGGGCGGGAGTCCCTCCTGGGACAATGAGCAGTTCTTC. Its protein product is CASSNLRGGSPSWDNEQFF.